A single sample gave rise to the 15 T cell receptor beta chains below, sequenced in a study of Ad26.COV2.S vaccination and SARS-CoV-2 variants. The table came from immunoSEQ multiplex PCR; TCRdb's copy has only in-frame clones and leaves some out. Of around 450,000 clones detected, around nine tenths appear once; the ten largest clones hold 12%. This sample's treatment: roughly 20 received Ad26.COV2.S at low or high dose, single or two shots; roughly five received placebo; per-sample allocation not given. The study sampled participants on day 63 after the first vaccine or placebo injection. Source: peripheral blood, taken in a trial of Ad26.COV2.S vaccine versus placebo. The receptors come from a person aged 18-60 years who received the Ad26.COV2.S COVID-19 vaccine or a placebo.

The V and J genes are TRBV4-1 and TRBJ2-5; the D is unclear. Between the trimmed V and J ends, which lost 1 base and 3 bases, there was a span of 9 bases. Germline V CDR1 and CDR2: MGHRA, YSYEKL. This CDR3 has 14 amino acids. CDR3 region: CASSQASTEETQYF. The CDR3 DNA follows: TGCGCCAGCAGCCAAGCGTCTACGGAAGAGACCCAGTACTTC.

The chain carries TRBV4-1 and TRBJ2-1; 7 bases agree with TRBD1. The CDR3 covers 13 residues. J gave up 6 bases and V 3 bases, and 2 bases lay outside the gene matches. Germline-derived CDR1 and CDR2 are MGHRA and YSYEKL. The CDR3 DNA reads as TGCGCCAGCAGCCAGGGGGACAGCAATGAGCAGTTCTTC. Its protein is CASSQGDSNEQFF.

V usage is TRBV7-2 and J usage is TRBJ2-3; D remains unclear. CDR1 and CDR2 from the germline V gene are SGHTA and FQGNSA. The CDR3 spans 13 residues. Trimming shortened V by 5 bases and J by 6 bases, and 12 bases separated the two germline ends. The CDR3 DNA reads TGTGCCAGCAGCAAAGAAGCTCAGGATACGCAGTATTTT. It translates to CASSKEAQDTQYF.

This clone was observed once. The genes are TRBV5-4 and TRBJ2-1; D not certain. The germline CDR1 and CDR2 sequences are SGHNT and YYREEE (reference sequence). V was pared by 1 base and J by 0 bases, with 8 bases between. The CDR3 totals 15 residues. CDR3 nucleotides: TGTGCCAGCAGCTTGAACCAACTCTCCTACAATGAGCAGTTCTTC. Amino acid sequence: CASSLNQLSYNEQFF.

The chain carries TRBV7-2 and TRBJ2-1, with D possibly matching TRBD1 (5 bases). From germline, CDR1 is SGHTA and CDR2 FQGNSA. V lost 3 bases, J lost 1 base, and 10 bases lay in between. The CDR3 has 15 amino acids. The CDR3 sequence is CASSFTGPSYNEQFF. The CDR3 DNA is TGTGCCAGCAGCTTTACAGGTCCATCCTACAATGAGCAGTTCTTC.

The chain is built from TRBV28 and TRBJ2-3, with D possibly being TRBD1 (5 bases). Looked up from germline, CDR1 is MDHEN and CDR2 is SYDVKM. This CDR3 is 13 amino acids long. V lost 5 bases and J 2 bases, leaving 8 bases between the germline ends. The CDR3 DNA reads TGTGCCAGCAGTGCGACAGTCACAGATACGCAGTATTTT. It specifies CASSATVTDTQYF. The whole variable domain, filled in from reference TRBV28 and TRBJ2-3, reads DVKVTQSSRYLVKRTGEKVFLECVQDMDHENMFWYRQDPGLGLRLIYFSYDVKMKEKGDIPEGYSVSREKKERFSLILESASTNQTSMYLCASSATVTDTQYFGPGTRLTVL.

The rearrangement joins TRBV27 to TRBJ2-5; 14 bases fit TRBD2. Germline CDR1 MNHEY, CDR2 SMNVEV (reference sequence). The CDR3 runs to 17 residues. Unmatched junction bases numbered 9, after V lost 5 bases and J lost 4 bases. Here the CDR3 reads CASSGRLAGGPIETQYF. In DNA, the CDR3 is TGTGCCAGCAGTGGGCGACTAGCGGGAGGGCCGATAGAGACCCAGTACTTC.

V and J are TRBV24-1 and TRBJ2-5, with 7 bases lining up with TRBD2. Looked up from germline, CDR1 is KGHDR and CDR2 is SFDVKD. CDR3 size: 13 residues. V shed 6 bases and J 5 bases; nucleotides not matched to a gene: 5. The CDR3: CATSSAGVETQYF. The CDR3 bases are TGTGCCACCAGTTCGGCGGGAGTTGAGACCCAGTACTTC.

The count of this clone is one. This chain joins TRBV7-2 and TRBJ2-5; possible D gene TRBD2, 6 bases. Trimming removed 5 bases at V and 2 bases at J, with 18 bases between. The CDR3 spans 16 residues. Germline loops: CDR1 SGHTA, CDR2 FQGNSA. The CDR3 region has the DNA TGTGCCAGCAGCCCCCACTTGGAGCGGGCGCAAGAGACCCAGTACTTC. It encodes CASSPHLERAQETQYF.

The V gene is TRBV24-1, the J gene TRBJ2-2; TRBD2 matches 13 bases. Trimming took 5 bases from V and 3 from J; bases not matched to a gene: 26. The CDR3 has 24 amino acids. From germline, CDR1 is KGHDR and CDR2 SFDVKD. DNA of the CDR3: TGTGCCACCAGTGCCAAAAAGCAGCACAGGGGGCCGGGACTAGCGGGGTACTACACCGGGGAGCTGTTTTTT. Amino acid sequence: CATSAKKQHRGPGLAGYYTGELFF.

The V gene is TRBV7-6, the J gene TRBJ2-5; D possibly corresponds to TRBD1 (5 bases). The CDR3 runs 15 residues. Trimming took 3 bases from V and 5 from J, leaving 16 bases between them. Germline values: CDR1 SGHVS, CDR2 FNYEAQ. CDR3 amino acids: CASSLGSYRHETQYF. The CDR3 DNA reads as TGTGCCAGCAGCTTGGGGTCGTACAGGCATGAGACCCAGTACTTC.

The J gene is TRBJ1-2, the V gene TRBV28; possibly TRBD1 for D (6 bases). Looked up from germline, CDR1 is MDHEN and CDR2 is SYDVKM. The V and J ends lost 9 bases and 5 bases respectively, with 22 bases between them. The CDR3 runs to 15 residues. CDR3 bases: TGTGCCAGTTTTATTGGGGGGGCCAATTTTTATGGCTACACCTTC. This gives the protein CASFIGGANFYGYTF.

The chain has TRBV13 and TRBJ2-7, with no clear D. The CDR3 has 19 residues. V was shortened by 2 bases and J by 0 bases, with 23 bases between the two germline ends. The germline V gene encodes CDR1 PRHDT and CDR2 FYEKMQ (reference sequence). CDR3 region: CASSLSLVRARSSSYEQYF. The CDR3 DNA is TGTGCCAGCAGCTTATCGTTGGTGCGTGCACGATCGAGCTCCTACGAGCAGTACTTC.

The chain links TRBV28 to TRBJ1-6; D may be TRBD1 (6 bases). The germline V and J ends were trimmed by 6 bases and 7 bases, with 16 bases remaining between them. CDR1 is MDHEN, CDR2 SYDVKM, per germline. The CDR3 has 15 residues. As DNA, the CDR3 is TGTGCCAGCAGCCCCCGGGGGGGCTGGAATTCACCCCTCCACTTT. It specifies CASSPRGGWNSPLHF.

CDR3: CASSLSLNRDNNQPQHF. The CDR3 DNA is TGTGCCAGCAGTTTGTCGCTGAACCGGGACAACAATCAGCCCCAGCATTTT. The rearrangement uses TRBV28 and TRBJ1-5; possible D gene TRBD1, 6 bases. Germline CDR1 is MDHEN and CDR2 is SYDVKM. V was cut by 3 bases and J by 3 bases, with 18 bases left in between. The CDR3 spans 17 residues.